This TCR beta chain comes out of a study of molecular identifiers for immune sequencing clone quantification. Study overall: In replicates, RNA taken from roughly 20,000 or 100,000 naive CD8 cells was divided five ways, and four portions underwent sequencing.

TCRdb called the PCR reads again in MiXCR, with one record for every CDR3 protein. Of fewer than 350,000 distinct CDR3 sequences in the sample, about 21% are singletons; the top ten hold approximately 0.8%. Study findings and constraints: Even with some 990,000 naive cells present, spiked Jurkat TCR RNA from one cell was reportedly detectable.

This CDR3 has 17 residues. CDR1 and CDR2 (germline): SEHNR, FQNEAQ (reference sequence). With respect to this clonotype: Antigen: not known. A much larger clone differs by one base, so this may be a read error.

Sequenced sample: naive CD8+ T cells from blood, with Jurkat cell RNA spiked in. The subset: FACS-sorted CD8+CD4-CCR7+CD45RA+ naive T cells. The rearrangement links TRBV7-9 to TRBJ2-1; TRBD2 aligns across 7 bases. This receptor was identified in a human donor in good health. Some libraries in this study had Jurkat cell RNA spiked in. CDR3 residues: CAGSLRGSGETYNEQFF. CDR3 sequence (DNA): TGTGCCGGCAGCTTACGTGGCAGCGGGGAGACCTACAATGAGCAGTTCTTC.